This TCR beta chain was captured by sequencing in a study of blood T cell repertoires in COVID-19. The assay was immunoSEQ multiplex PCR, and TCRdb's table has in-frame clones only and misses some. Here the sample spans some 180,000 clones, about nine tenths being singletons. Sequencing was done on a sample of peripheral blood. This TCR was recovered from a man aged 35-49 years with acute or convalescent COVID-19.

The CDR3 is CASSPQGRETQYF. DNA of the CDR3: TGTGCCAGCAGCCCACAGGGAAGGGAGACCCAGTACTTC. The chain has TRBV5-5 and TRBJ2-5; possible D gene TRBD1, 6 bases. V lost 4 bases to trimming and J lost 5 bases, with 12 bases between them. There are 13 residues in the CDR3. Per the germline V gene, CDR1 is SGHKS and CDR2 is YYEKEE (reference sequence).